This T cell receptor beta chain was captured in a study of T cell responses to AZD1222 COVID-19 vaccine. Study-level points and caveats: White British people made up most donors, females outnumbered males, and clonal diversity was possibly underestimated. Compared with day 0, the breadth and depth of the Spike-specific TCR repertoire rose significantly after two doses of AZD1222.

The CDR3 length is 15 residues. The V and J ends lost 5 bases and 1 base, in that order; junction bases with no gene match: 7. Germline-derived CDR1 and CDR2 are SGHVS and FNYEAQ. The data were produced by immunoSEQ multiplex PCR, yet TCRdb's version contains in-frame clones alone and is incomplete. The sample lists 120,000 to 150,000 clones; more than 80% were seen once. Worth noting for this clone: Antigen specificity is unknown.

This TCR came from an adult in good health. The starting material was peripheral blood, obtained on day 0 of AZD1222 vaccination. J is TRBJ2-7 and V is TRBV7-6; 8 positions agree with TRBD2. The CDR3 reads CASSLTSGRSYEQYF. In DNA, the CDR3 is TGTGCCAGCAGCCTTACTAGCGGCCGTTCCTACGAGCAGTACTTC.